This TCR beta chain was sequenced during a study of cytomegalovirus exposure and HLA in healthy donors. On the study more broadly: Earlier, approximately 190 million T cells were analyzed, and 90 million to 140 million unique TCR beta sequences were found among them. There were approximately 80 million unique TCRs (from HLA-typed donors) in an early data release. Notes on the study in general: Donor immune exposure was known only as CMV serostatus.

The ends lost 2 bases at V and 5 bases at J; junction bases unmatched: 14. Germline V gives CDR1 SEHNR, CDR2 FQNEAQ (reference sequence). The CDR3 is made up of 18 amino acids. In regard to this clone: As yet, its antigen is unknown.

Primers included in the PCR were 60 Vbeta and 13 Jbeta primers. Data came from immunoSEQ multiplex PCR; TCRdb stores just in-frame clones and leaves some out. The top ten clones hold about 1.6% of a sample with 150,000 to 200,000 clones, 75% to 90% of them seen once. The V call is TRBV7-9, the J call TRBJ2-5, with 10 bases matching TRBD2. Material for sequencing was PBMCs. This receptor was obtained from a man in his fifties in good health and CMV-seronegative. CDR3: CASSLRAGGPLGGETQYF. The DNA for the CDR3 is TGTGCCAGCAGCTTAAGAGCGGGGGGGCCCCTTGGCGGGGAGACCCAGTACTTC.